The TCR beta chain under discussion was sequenced for a study of blood T cell repertoires in COVID-19 (dated by TCRdb to the early 2020s). Concerning the study at large: Samples covering the acute and convalescent phases of COVID-19 were provided by collaborators in the United States, Italy and Spain. Sample metadata almost always included a de-identified subject ID, COVID-19 status, age in years and sex. Samples were obtained from the ongoing ImmuneRACE study (first 160 participants) and from 1,254 subjects provided by 6 global collaborators. The dataset comprised deeply sampled blood TCRbeta repertoires from subjects exposed to, actively infected with, or recovered from COVID-19. A freely available public database, intended as a resource for researchers studying the immune response to SARS-CoV-2, is where the repertoires were released. Where available, HLA class I and class II types were obtained from metadata supplied by the sample provider rather than from assay-based typing. The prospective study material was composed of cDNA or gDNA derived from T cells, B-cell-depleted T cells, or PBMCs. General study outcomes and caveats: The quantity of clinical and demographic metadata differed by source and by participant and was supplied without curation.

TCRbeta CDR3 regions were amplified from genomic DNA by means of the immunoSEQ Assay, a bias-controlled multiplex PCR. As for how the authors treated the data: The number of nucleated cells in each sample was estimated from the amplification of reference gene primers within the assay. Sequence reads were collapsed and filtered to measure the absolute abundance of every unique TCRbeta CDR3 rearrangement. For each sample, productive Simpson clonality was calculated by taking the square root of Simpson's diversity index across productive rearrangements. In TCRdb, the immuneACCESS table is reduced to in-frame sequences with V and J assigned. These tables do not hold every clone; where another copy was compared, an unresolved V gene accounts for under half, and the others remain unexplained. The D gene and trimming were derived from the DNA, and the V and J assignments and clone size from that table. The sample has about 210,000 clones on record, roughly 86% of them singletons. Roughly 12% of the sample comes from the top ten.

As for this clone: What antigen it recognizes has not been identified. No much larger clone exists at a distance of one base, and base qualities are not known.

Collaborating institutions collected whole blood in K2EDTA tubes following their own protocols. For TCRbeta analysis, collaborator samples were shipped as frozen whole blood, as isolated PBMCs, or as DNA extracted from either sample type. The sequenced material came from peripheral blood. The source of this sequence is a woman aged 40-49 years with acute or convalescent COVID-19.

This receptor has the CDR3 CASFGQGLAVGFF. The DNA reads as follows: TGTGCCAGCTTCGGCCAGGGACTAGCGGTTGGATTCTTC. The chain is made from TRBV11-2 and TRBJ2-1, and TRBD2 aligns with 11 junction nucleotides. Sequences SGHAT (CDR1) and FQNNGV (CDR2) are obtained from the germline V gene. V loses 8 bases at its end and J loses 16 bases; junction bases beyond the gene matches: 13. The CDR3 numbers 13 residues from cysteine through phenylalanine. The read is trimmed to its CDR3 DNA, 39 bases read in frame from base 1.